This TCR beta chain is from a study of blood T cell repertoires in COVID-19. Study-wide context: Collection of acute and convalescent COVID-19 samples took place in the United States, Italy and Spain. T cells, B-cell-depleted T cells, or PBMCs supplied cDNA or gDNA.

In the authors' workflow: Quantification of nucleated cells was approximated via reference gene primer amplification. The method was immunoSEQ multiplex PCR; TCRdb's version includes in-frame clones alone and lacks a portion of them. V and J calls plus clone size are reproduced from that table; the DNA served to infer D and trimming. The repertoire holds 90,000 to 150,000 clones, with roughly 81% as singletons. Germline V gives CDR1 SQVTM, CDR2 ANQGSEA. This CDR3 has 14 residues. Points on this clone: Compared with germline, one end of the junction differs, possibly owing to a read error.

This TCR derives from a human donor in a cohort sampled during active COVID-19. The chain recombines TRBV29-1 with TRBJ2-5; 7 bases map to TRBD1. What was sequenced was peripheral blood. In DNA form, the CDR3 reads TGCAACGTTCCCGGGACAGTTGAAGGGGAGACCCAGTACTTC. It specifies CNVPGTVEGETQYF.